This section outlines one TCR beta chain sequence together with its context. CDR3 length equals 15 residues. In germline, CDR1 is MNHEY, CDR2 SVGAGI. V lost 5 bases and J lost 4; bases outside the gene matches: 5. This specimen comes from a study of lymphopenia after photon versus proton radiotherapy. Only in-frame clones appear in the TCRdb table, and some are missing; sequencing was by immunoSEQ multiplex PCR. The repertoire holds about 22,000 clones, with about 90% as singletons. V and J are TRBV6-5 and TRBJ2-1; 10 bases map to TRBD2. Sequenced material: peripheral blood, taken from a patient treated with proton-based radiotherapy. The clonotype originates from a woman aged 70-85 years with pancreatic cancer. Some clones in this sample may be carry-over from other donors' samples. CDR3 DNA: TGTGCCAGCAGTCGTATAGCGGGAGGATACAATGAGCAGTTCTTC. Residues: CASSRIAGGYNEQFF.